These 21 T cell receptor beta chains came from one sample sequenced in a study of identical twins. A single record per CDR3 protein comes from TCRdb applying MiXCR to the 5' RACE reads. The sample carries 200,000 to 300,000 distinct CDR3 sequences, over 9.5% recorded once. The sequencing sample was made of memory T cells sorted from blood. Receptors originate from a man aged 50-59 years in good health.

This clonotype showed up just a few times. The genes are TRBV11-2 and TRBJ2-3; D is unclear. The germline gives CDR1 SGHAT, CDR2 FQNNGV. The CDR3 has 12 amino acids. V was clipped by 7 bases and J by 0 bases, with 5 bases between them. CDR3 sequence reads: CASTLSTDTQYF. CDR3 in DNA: TGTGCCAGCACCCTTAGCACAGATACGCAGTATTTT.

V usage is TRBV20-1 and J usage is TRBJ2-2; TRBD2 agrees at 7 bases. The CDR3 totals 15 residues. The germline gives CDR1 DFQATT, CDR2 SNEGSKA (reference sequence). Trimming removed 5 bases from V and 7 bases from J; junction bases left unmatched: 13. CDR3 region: CSARDYRGRGGELFF. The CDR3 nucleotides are TGCAGTGCTCGGGACTACCGAGGAAGGGGCGGGGAGCTGTTTTTT.

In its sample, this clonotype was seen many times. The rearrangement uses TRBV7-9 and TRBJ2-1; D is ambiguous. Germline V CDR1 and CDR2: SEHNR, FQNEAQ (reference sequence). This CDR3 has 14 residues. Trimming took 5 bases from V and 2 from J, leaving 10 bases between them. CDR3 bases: TGTGCCAGCAGCCCGGGTGTAACCTACAATGAGCAGTTCTTC. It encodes CASSPGVTYNEQFF.

The CDR3 reads CSARNIQQGRAEQYF. In DNA, the CDR3 is TGCAGTGCTAGAAATATACAACAGGGTCGAGCCGAGCAGTACTTC. V usage is TRBV20-1 and J usage is TRBJ2-7; D possibly corresponds to TRBD1 (6 bases). From germline, CDR1 is DFQATT and CDR2 SNEGSKA (reference sequence). V was cut by 2 bases and J by 6 bases, with 20 bases left in between. This CDR3 spans 15 amino acids.

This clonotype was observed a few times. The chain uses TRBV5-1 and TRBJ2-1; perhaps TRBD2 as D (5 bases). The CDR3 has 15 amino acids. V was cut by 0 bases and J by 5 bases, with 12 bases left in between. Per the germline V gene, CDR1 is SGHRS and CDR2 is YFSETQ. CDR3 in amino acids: CASSLVDWLDNEQFF. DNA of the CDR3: TGCGCCAGCAGCTTGGTGGACTGGTTAGACAATGAGCAGTTCTTC.

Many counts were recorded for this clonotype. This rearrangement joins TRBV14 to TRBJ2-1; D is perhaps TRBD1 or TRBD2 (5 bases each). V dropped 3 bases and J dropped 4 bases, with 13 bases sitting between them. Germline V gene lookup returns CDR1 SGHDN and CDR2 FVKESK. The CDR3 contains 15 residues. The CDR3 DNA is TGTGCCAGCAGCCATCAAAGGGGAGAATACAATGAGCAGTTCTTC. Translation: CASSHQRGEYNEQFF.

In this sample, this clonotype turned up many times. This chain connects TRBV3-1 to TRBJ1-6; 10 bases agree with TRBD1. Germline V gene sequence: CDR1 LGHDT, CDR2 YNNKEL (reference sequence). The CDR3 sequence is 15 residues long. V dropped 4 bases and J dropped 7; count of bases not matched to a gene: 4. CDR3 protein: CASSPGGQGNSPLHF. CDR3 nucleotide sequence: TGTGCCAGCAGCCCCGGGGGACAGGGGAATTCACCCCTCCACTTT.

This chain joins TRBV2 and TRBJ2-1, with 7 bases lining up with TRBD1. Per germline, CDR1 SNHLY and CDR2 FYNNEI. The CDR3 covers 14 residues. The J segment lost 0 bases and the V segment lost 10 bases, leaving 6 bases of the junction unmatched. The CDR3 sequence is CAIQDRSSYNEQFF. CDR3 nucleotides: TGTGCCATCCAGGACAGGAGCTCCTACAATGAGCAGTTCTTC.

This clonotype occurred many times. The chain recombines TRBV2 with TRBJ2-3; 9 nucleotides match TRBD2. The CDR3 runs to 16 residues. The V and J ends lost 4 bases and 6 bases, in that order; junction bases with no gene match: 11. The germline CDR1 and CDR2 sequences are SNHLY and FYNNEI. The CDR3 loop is CASSAETSGFGDTQYF. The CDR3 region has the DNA TGTGCCAGCAGTGCCGAGACTAGCGGTTTTGGGGATACGCAGTATTTT.

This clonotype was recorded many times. CDR3 amino acids: CASSLVSPRSDTQYF. The CDR3 nucleotides read TGTGCCAGCAGCTTAGTTTCTCCGCGTTCTGATACGCAGTATTTT. This chain connects TRBV7-2 to TRBJ2-3; D unclear. The CDR3 length is 15 residues. Trimming removed 1 base at V and 6 bases at J, with 14 bases between. The germline CDR1 and CDR2 sequences are SGHTA and FQGNSA. Combining the CDR3 with reference TRBV7-2 and TRBJ2-3 gives the whole variable domain GAGVSQSPSNKVTEKGKDVELRCDPISGHTALYWYRQSLGQGLEFLIYFQGNSAPDKSGLPSDRFSAERTGGSVSTLTIQRTQQEDSAVYLCASSLVSPRSDTQYFGPGTRLTVL.

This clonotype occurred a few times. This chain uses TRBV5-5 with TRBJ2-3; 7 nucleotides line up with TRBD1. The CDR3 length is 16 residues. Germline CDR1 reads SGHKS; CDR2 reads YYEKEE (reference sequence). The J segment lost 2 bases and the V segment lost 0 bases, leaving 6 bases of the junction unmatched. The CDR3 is CASSLDWTGYTDTQYF. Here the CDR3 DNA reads TGTGCCAGCAGCTTGGATTGGACAGGCTACACAGATACGCAGTATTTT.

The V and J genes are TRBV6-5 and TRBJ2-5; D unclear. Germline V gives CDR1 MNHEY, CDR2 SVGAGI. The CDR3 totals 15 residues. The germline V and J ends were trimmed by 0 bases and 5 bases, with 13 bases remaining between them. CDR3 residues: CASSYSSQPFETQYF. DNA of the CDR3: TGTGCCAGCAGTTACTCGAGCCAGCCTTTCGAGACCCAGTACTTC.

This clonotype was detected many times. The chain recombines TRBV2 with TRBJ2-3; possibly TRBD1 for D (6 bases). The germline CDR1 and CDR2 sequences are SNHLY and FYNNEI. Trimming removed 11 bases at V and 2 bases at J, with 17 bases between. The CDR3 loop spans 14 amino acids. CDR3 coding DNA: TGTGCCTCTCAACGAGACAGGAACACAGATACGCAGTATTTT. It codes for CASQRDRNTDTQYF. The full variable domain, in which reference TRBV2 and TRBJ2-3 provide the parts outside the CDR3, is EPEVTQTPSHQVTQMGQEVILRCVPISNHLYFYWYRQILGQKVEFLVSFYNNEISEKSEIFDDQFSVERPDGSNFTLKIRSTKLEDSAMYFCASQRDRNTDTQYFGPGTRLTVL.

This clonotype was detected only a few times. The DNA of the CDR3 is TGTGCCAGCAGTCCCCGTCCTATGACTAGCGGGTACGAGCAGTACTTC. Protein: CASSPRPMTSGYEQYF. This rearrangement joins TRBV27 to TRBJ2-7; 10 bases map to TRBD2. The J segment lost 4 bases and the V segment lost 5 bases, leaving 11 bases of the junction unmatched. Germline CDR1 is MNHEY and CDR2 is SMNVEV (reference sequence). There are 16 residues in the CDR3.

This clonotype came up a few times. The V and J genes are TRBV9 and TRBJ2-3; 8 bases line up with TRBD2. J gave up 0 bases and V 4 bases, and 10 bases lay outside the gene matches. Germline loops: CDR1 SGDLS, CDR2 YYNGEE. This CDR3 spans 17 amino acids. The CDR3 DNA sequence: TGTGCCAGCAGCCCACCGACTAGCGCCGACAGCACAGATACGCAGTATTTT. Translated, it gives CASSPPTSADSTDTQYF.

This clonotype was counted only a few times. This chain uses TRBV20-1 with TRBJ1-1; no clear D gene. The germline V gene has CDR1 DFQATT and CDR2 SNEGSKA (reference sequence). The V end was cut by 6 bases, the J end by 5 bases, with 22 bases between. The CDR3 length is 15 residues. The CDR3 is CSAPNPEKMGTEAFF. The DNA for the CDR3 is TGCAGTGCCCCGAACCCAGAAAAAATGGGGACTGAAGCTTTCTTT.

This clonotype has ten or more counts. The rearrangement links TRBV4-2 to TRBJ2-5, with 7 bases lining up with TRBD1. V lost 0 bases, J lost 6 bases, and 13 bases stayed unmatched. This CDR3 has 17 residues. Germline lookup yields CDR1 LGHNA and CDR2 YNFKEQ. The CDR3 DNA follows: TGTGCCAGCAGCCAAGATCAAATTAGAGACAGGGAAAAGACCCAGTACTTC. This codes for CASSQDQIRDREKTQYF.

CDR3 protein: CASSSGSTYEQYF. The CDR3 nucleotides are TGTGCCAGCAGCTCGGGCAGTACCTACGAGCAGTACTTC. This sequence joins TRBV5-4 and TRBJ2-7; D gene unclear. The germline V gene encodes CDR1 SGHNT and CDR2 YYREEE (reference sequence). Trimming removed 3 bases from V and 2 bases from J, with 9 bases in between. The CDR3 spans 13 residues.

CDR3: CATSGSGGGLSYETQYF. The DNA for the CDR3 is TGTGCCACCAGTGGTTCTGGGGGAGGGCTATCGTATGAGACCCAGTACTTC. The V gene is TRBV24-1, the J gene TRBJ2-5, with 7 nucleotides matching TRBD2. The J segment lost 5 bases and the V segment lost 5 bases, leaving 16 bases of the junction unmatched. Germline CDR1 and CDR2: KGHDR and SFDVKD. CDR3 length: 17 residues.

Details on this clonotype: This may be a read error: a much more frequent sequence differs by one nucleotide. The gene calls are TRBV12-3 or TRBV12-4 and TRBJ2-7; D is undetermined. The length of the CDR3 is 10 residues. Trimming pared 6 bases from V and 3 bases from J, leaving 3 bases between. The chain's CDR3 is CASRNYEQYF. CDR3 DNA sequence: TGTGCCAGCAGGAACTACGAGCAGTACTTC.

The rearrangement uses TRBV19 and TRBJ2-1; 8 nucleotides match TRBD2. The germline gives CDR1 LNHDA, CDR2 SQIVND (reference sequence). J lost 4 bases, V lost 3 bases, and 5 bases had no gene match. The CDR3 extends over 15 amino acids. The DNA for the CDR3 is TGTGCCAGTAGTATGGGGCGGGGGGATTACAATGAGCAGTTCTTC. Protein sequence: CASSMGRGDYNEQFF.